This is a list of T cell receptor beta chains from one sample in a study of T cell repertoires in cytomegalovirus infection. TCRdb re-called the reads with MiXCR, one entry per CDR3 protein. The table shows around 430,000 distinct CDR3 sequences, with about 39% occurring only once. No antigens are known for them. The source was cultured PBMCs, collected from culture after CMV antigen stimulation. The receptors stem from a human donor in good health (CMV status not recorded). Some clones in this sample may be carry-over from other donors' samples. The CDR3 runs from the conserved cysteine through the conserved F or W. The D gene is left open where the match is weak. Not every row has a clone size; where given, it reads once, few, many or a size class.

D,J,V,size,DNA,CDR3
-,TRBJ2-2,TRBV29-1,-,TGCAGCGTTGATCTGGGACGGGAGAGCACCGGGGAGCTGTTTTTT,CSVDLGRESTGELFF
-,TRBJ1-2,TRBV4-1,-,TGCGCCAGCAGCCAAGAGGCGTATCGAGCCTATGGCTACACCTTC,CASSQEAYRAYGYTF
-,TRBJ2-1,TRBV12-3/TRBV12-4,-,TGTGCCAGCAGTTTAGCGGGGTTTAGCTCCTACAATGAGCAGTTCTTC,CASSLAGFSSYNEQFF
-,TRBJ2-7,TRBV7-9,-,TGTGCCAGCAGCCCCCCTGTTTACGGAAAGAAAAAGGACGAGCAGTACTTC,CASSPPVYGKKKDEQYF
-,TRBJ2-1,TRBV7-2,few,TGTGCCAGCAGCTCCAGCGGGCTCCCCTACAATGAGCAGTTCTTC,CASSSSGLPYNEQFF
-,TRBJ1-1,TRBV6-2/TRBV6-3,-,TGTGCCAGCAGTTACGAGGATTACACTGAAGCTTTCTTT,CASSYEDYTEAFF
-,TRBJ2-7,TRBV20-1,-,TGCAGTGCTAGAGCGACCGCTGAAGCCCCCGAGCAGTACTTC,CSARATAEAPEQYF
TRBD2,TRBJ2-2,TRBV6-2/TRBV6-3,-,TGTGCCAGCAGTTACGGGGAGGGCAACACCGGGGAGCTGTTTTTT,CASSYGEGNTGELFF
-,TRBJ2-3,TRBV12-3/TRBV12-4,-,TGTGCCAGCAGTTCCTTTAGCCGCACAGATACGCAGTATTTT,CASSSFSRTDTQYF
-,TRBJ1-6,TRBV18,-,TGTGCCAGCTCACCGGACAGACCCAATTCACCCCTCCACTTT,CASSPDRPNSPLHF
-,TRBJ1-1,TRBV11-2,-,TGTGCCAGCAGCGGACAGCCTCCCACTGAAGCTTTCTTT,CASSGQPPTEAFF
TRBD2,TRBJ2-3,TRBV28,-,TGTGCCAGCAGTTCCACCGCGGGCGGGAGTGTATTT,CASSSTAGGSVF
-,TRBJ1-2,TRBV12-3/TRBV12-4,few,TGTGCCAGCAGTTTTCCCTCCAGGGCCAACTATGGCTACACCTTC,CASSFPSRANYGYTF
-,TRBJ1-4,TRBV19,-,TGTGCCAGTAGTATGGGATACACACGGACAAGATGGAGTGTTGTGACTAATGAAAAACTGTTTTTT,CASSMGYTRTRWSVVTNEKLFF
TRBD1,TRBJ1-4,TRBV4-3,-,TGCGCCAGCAGCCACAACAGGGGGGGCAACGAAAAACTGTTTTTT,CASSHNRGGNEKLFF
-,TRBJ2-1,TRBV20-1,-,TGCAGTGCTGGGGATGGGGGTTCCTACAATGAGCAGTTCTTC,CSAGDGGSYNEQFF
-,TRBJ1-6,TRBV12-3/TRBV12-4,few,TGTGCCAGCAGTCCTAGGGGGGGGGCCAATAATTCACCCCTCCACTTT,CASSPRGGANNSPLHF
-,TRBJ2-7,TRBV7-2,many,TGTGCCAGCAGCTTATCCACCCAACCTTACTACGAGCAGTACTTC,CASSLSTQPYYEQYF
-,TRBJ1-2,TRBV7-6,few,TGTGCCAGCAGCTTATCCCCCCGCGCTGGCTACACCTTC,CASSLSPRAGYTF
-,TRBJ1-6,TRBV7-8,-,TGTGCCAGCAGCTTAGAGGGCAGCTCCTATAATTCACCCCTCCACTTT,CASSLEGSSYNSPLHF
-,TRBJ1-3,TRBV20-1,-,TGCAGTGTGGTGGGGGCTGGAAACACCATATATTTT,CSVVGAGNTIYF